This T cell receptor (beta chain) was retrieved from a study of shared clonotypes between healthy human individuals. Using immunoSEQ multiplex PCR, the repertoire was profiled, and TCRdb retains in-frame clones only, with some absent. The sample records around 940,000 clones, 76% being singletons. This clone appeared many times. Germline CDR1 reads MNHEY; CDR2 reads SVGAGI. After removal of 6 bases from V and 8 bases from J, the junction contained 9 bases not matched to a gene. The CDR3 is made up of 13 amino acids. This chain links TRBV6-5 with TRBJ1-2; 7 bases are shared with TRBD1. The origin of this receptor is a man between 18 and 29 years old in good health. The sequencing input was memory CD4+ T cells sorted from blood. Noted subset: CD45RA-negative fraction. Here the CDR3 DNA reads TGTGCCAGCAGGGAAAGGGGGCGAGTCGGCTACACCTTC. It yields the protein CASRERGRVGYTF.